The 24 T cell receptor beta chains reported below all come from one sample, sequenced in a study of T cells expressing NK-cell markers. Reprocessing the 5' RACE reads, TCRdb reports a single entry for every CDR3 protein and omits DNA. Its table records about 460,000 distinct CDR3 sequences. The sample taken for sequencing was blood T cells: a sorted CD56 or NKG2C T cell subset, CD4+ or CD8+ T cells, or bulk PBMC T cells (not recorded which). The receptors stem from a woman aged 45-65 years in good health.

The chain is built from TRBV9 and TRBJ2-1; without DNA, the TCRdb call of TRBD2 cannot be checked. CDR3 length equals 19 residues. Germline CDR1 and CDR2: SGDLS and YYNGEE. CDR3 amino acids: CASSLGTSGRAKPYNEQFF.

The gene calls are TRBV6-1 and TRBJ2-3; without DNA, the TCRdb call of TRBD2 cannot be checked. There are 19 residues in the CDR3. CDR1 is MNHNS and CDR2 is SASEGT in the germline V gene. The CDR3: CASSESLDKRPRSTDTQYF.

The genes are TRBV16 and TRBJ1-5; checking the TCRdb D call of TRBD1 is not possible without DNA. Germline CDR1 KGHSY, CDR2 FQNENV. CDR3 size: 13 residues. The CDR3 sequence: CASSPGGEKPQHF.

The chain employs TRBV5-1 and TRBJ2-6. Germline V gene sequence: CDR1 SGHRS, CDR2 YFSETQ. This CDR3 is built from 14 residues. The chain's CDR3 is CASLPISGANVLTF.

The chain combines TRBV24-1 with TRBJ2-1; TCRdb gives TRBD2 as the D gene, but with no DNA this cannot be confirmed. CDR3 length: 19 residues. Looked up from germline, CDR1 is KGHDR and CDR2 is SFDVKD. CDR3 protein: CATSDSGLANRQYYNEQFF.

This sequence joins TRBV5-1 and TRBJ2-7; TCRdb's assignment of TRBD2 cannot be checked, as there is no DNA. The CDR3 covers 15 residues. Germline CDR1 SGHRS, CDR2 YFSETQ. This chain's CDR3 is CASSLLAGGLNEQYF.

The chain links TRBV24-1 to TRBJ2-2. The germline gives CDR1 KGHDR, CDR2 SFDVKD. CDR3 size: 16 residues. CDR3 sequence: CATSDRPFQITGELFF.

V gene TRBV5-1 combines with J gene TRBJ2-1; as DNA is missing, the TRBD2 call by TCRdb cannot be tested. Germline V lookup: CDR1 SGHRS, CDR2 YFSETQ. The CDR3 has 16 residues. The chain's CDR3 is CASSLVGGEFRNEQFF.

The rearrangement links TRBV20-1 to TRBJ1-2. Germline CDR1 DFQATT, CDR2 SNEGSKA (reference sequence). The CDR3 totals 12 residues. The CDR3 loop reads CSAKENIDGYTF.

V is TRBV20-1 and J is TRBJ2-3; TCRdb's assignment of TRBD1 cannot be checked, as there is no DNA. In germline, CDR1 is DFQATT, CDR2 SNEGSKA (reference sequence). CDR3 length equals 15 residues. The CDR3 sequence: CSAASGRELTDTQYF.

The rearrangement joins TRBV2 to TRBJ2-5; the TCRdb D gene call, TRBD1, has no DNA to confirm it. CDR1 is SNHLY and CDR2 is FYNNEI in the germline V gene. There are 11 residues in the CDR3. This CDR3 reads CASSVSLGRYF.

This chain joins TRBV7-8 and TRBJ1-5. This CDR3 contains 15 residues. Per germline, CDR1 SGHVS and CDR2 FQNEAQ. The CDR3 sequence: CASSLAERENQPQHF.

The chain combines TRBV25-1 with TRBJ2-1; TCRdb gives TRBD2 as the D gene, but with no DNA this cannot be confirmed. Germline V gene sequence: CDR1 MGHDK, CDR2 SYGVNS. CDR3 length: 16 residues. CDR3 loop: CASSAVEGGAYNEQFF.

The chain combines TRBV10-2 with TRBJ2-3. Germline V gene sequence: CDR1 WSHSY, CDR2 SAAADI. The CDR3 runs 12 residues. CDR3 sequence: CASSDAADTQYF.

This rearrangement joins TRBV28 to TRBJ2-5; TCRdb selects TRBD1, and the lack of DNA leaves this call unchecked. This CDR3 region has 14 residues. Germline assignment: CDR1 MDHEN and CDR2 SYDVKM. The CDR3 protein is CASSPGHRPETQYF.

The J gene is TRBJ2-3, the V gene TRBV18; there is no DNA to check the TCRdb D call of TRBD2. Germline CDR1 KGHSH, CDR2 LQKENI. This CDR3 has 16 residues. The CDR3 sequence is CASSPPVLAGVSIRYF.

This rearrangement joins TRBV24-1 to TRBJ1-2. The CDR3 is made up of 14 amino acids. Germline V gene lookup returns CDR1 KGHDR and CDR2 SFDVKD. The CDR3 is CATSDSAASYGYTF.

The chain combines TRBV20-1 with TRBJ2-1; TCRdb designates TRBD2, a call that cannot be tested without DNA. The CDR3 runs to 18 residues. The V gene's germline CDR1 is DFQATT and CDR2 SNEGSKA (reference sequence). The CDR3 here is CSANRGDQGLAILNEQFF.

The chain carries TRBV7-2 and TRBJ2-1. In germline, CDR1 is SGHTA, CDR2 FQGNSA. The CDR3 loop spans 11 amino acids. CDR3 amino acids: CASSTGPEQFF.

The chain links TRBV5-1 to TRBJ2-7. Looked up from germline, CDR1 is SGHRS and CDR2 is YFSETQ. This CDR3 has 11 amino acids. CDR3 amino acids: CASKSSNEQYF.

The CDR3 loop reads CSAGDLQNEQFF. V and J are TRBV20-1 and TRBJ2-1; no DNA is available, so the TRBD2 call from TCRdb remains unchecked. This CDR3 region has 12 residues. From germline, CDR1 is DFQATT and CDR2 SNEGSKA (reference sequence).

The V call is TRBV5-1, the J call TRBJ1-1. This CDR3 is built from 15 residues. The germline CDR1 and CDR2 sequences are SGHRS and YFSETQ. The CDR3 sequence is CASSATLAAGTEAFF.

The genes are TRBV5-6 and TRBJ2-5; TCRdb reports TRBD1, a call that lacks DNA to check it against. This CDR3 has 16 amino acids. CDR1 is SGHDT, CDR2 YYEEEE, per germline. The CDR3 sequence: CASSLPTGAGGETQYF.

The chain couples TRBV6-5 to TRBJ2-5; TCRdb indicates TRBD1, and absent DNA this call remains unverified. The CDR3 has 14 amino acids. Per the germline V gene, CDR1 is MNHEY and CDR2 is SVGAGI. CDR3 residues: CASRYRGYQETQYF.